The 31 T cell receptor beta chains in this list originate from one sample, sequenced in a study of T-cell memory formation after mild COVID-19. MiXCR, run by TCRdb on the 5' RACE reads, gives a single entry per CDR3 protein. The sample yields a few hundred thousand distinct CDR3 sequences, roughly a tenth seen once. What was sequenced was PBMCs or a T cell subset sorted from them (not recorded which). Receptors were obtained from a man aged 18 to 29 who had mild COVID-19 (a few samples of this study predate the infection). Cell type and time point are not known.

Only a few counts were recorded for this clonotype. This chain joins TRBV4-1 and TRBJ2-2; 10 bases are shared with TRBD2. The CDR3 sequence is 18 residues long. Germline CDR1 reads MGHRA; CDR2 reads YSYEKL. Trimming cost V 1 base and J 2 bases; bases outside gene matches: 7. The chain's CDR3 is CASSQVPAGGLNTGELFF. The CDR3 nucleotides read TGCGCCAGCAGCCAAGTACCAGCGGGGGGGCTAAACACCGGGGAGCTGTTTTTT.

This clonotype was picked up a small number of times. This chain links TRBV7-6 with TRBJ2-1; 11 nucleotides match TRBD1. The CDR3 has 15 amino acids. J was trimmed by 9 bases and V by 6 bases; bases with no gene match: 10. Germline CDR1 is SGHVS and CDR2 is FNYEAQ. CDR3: CASSYTDRGRLEQFF. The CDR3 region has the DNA TGTGCCAGCAGTTACACGGACAGGGGGCGCCTTGAGCAGTTCTTC. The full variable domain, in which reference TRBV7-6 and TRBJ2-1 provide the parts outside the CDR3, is GAGVSQSPRYKVTKRGQDVALRCDPISGHVSLYWYRQALGQGPEFLTYFNYEAQQDKSGLPNDRFSAERPEGSISTLTIQRTEQRDSAMYRCASSYTDRGRLEQFFGPGTRLTVL.

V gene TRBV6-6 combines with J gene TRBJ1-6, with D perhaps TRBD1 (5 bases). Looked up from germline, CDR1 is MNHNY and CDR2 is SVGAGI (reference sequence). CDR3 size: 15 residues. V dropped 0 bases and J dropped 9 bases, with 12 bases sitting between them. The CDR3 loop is CASSYSQGSGSPLHF. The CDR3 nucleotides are TGTGCCAGCAGTTACTCCCAGGGTTCCGGTTCACCCCTCCACTTT.

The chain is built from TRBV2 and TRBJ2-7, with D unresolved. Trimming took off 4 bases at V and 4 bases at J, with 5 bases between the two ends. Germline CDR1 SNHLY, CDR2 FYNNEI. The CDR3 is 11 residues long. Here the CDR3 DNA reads TGTGCCAGCAGTGCCGGGTACGAGCAGTACGTC. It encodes CASSAGYEQYV.

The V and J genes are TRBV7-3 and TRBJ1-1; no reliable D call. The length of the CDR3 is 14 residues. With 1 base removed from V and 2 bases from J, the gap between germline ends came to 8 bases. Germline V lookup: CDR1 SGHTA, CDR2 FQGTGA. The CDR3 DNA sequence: TGTGCCAGCAGCTTAATGGCGAGTAACACTGAAGCTTTCTTT. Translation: CASSLMASNTEAFF.

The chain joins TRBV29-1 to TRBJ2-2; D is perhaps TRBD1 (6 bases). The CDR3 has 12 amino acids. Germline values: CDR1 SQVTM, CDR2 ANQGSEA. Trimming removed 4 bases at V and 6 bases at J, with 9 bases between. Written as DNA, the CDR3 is TGCAGCGTTGGCCAGGGGTCCGGGGAGCTGTTTTTT. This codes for CSVGQGSGELFF.

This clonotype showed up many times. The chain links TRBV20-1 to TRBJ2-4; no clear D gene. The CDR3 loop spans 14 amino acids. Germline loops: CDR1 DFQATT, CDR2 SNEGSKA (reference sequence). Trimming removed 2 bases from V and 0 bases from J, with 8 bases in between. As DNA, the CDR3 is TGCAGTGCTAGAAGCTCCTCAGCCAAAAACATTCAGTACTTC. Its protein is CSARSSSAKNIQYF.

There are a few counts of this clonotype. CDR3 sequence (DNA): TGCGCCAGCAGCATGACAGGGGGGAGCAATCAGCCCCAGCATTTT. Protein product: CASSMTGGSNQPQHF. The rearrangement joins TRBV5-1 to TRBJ1-5, with 9 bases matching TRBD1. The ends lost 4 bases at V and 1 base at J; junction bases unmatched: 3. This CDR3 is 15 amino acids long. Per the germline V gene, CDR1 is SGHRS and CDR2 is YFSETQ. The complete variable domain, with remaining parts taken from reference TRBV5-1 and TRBJ1-5, reads KAGVTQTPRYLIKTRGQQVTLSCSPISGHRSVSWYQQTPGQGLQFLFEYFSETQRNKGNFPGRFSGRQFSNSRSEMNVSTLELGDSALYLCASSMTGGSNQPQHFGDGTRLSIL.

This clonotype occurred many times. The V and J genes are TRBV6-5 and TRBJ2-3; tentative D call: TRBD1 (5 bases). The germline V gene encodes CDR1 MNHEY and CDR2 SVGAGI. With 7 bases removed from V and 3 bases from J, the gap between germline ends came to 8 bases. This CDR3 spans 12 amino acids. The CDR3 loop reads CASNQGTDTQYF. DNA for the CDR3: TGTGCCAGCAACCAGGGAACAGATACGCAGTATTTT.

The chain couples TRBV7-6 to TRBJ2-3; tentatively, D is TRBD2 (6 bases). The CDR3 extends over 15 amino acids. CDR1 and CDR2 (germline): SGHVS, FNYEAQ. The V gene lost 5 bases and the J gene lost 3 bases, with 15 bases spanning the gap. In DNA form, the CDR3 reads TGTGCCAGCAGCCCGCGGGCGGGGCCAACAGATACGCAGTATTTT. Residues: CASSPRAGPTDTQYF. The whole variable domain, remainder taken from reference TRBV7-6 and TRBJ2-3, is GAGVSQSPRYKVTKRGQDVALRCDPISGHVSLYWYRQALGQGPEFLTYFNYEAQQDKSGLPNDRFSAERPEGSISTLTIQRTEQRDSAMYRCASSPRAGPTDTQYFGPGTRLTVL.

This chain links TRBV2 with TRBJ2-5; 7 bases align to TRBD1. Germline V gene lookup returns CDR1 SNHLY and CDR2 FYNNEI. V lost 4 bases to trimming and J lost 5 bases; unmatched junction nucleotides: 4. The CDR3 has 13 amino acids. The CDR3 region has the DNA TGTGCCAGCAGTGCGGGACAGCCGGAGACCCAGTACTTC. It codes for CASSAGQPETQYF.

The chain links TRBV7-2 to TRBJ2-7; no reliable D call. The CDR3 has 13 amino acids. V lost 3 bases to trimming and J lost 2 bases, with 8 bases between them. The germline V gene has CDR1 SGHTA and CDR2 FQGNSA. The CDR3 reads CASSLQSTYEQYV. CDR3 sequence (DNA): TGTGCCAGCAGCTTGCAGAGCACCTACGAGCAGTACGTC.

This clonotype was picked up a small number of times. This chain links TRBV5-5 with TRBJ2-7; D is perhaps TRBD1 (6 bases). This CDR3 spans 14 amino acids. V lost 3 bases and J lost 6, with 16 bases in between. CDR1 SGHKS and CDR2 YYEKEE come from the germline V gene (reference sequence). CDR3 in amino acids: CASSSSGTLGEQYF. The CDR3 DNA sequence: TGTGCCAGCAGCTCCTCGGGGACATTAGGCGAGCAGTACTTC.

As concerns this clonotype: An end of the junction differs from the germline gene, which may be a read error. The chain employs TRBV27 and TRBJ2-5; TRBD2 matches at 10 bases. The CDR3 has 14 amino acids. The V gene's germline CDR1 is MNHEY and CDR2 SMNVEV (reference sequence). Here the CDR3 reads CASSYRSGGENQYF. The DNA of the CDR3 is TGTGCCAGCAGTTACCGAAGCGGGGGGGAGAACCAGTACTTC.

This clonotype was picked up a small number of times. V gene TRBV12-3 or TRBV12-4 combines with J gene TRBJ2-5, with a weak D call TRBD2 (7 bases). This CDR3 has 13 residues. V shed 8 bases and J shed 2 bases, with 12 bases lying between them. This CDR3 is CASGGASQETQYF. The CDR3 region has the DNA TGTGCCAGCGGGGGGGCAAGTCAAGAGACCCAGTACTTC.

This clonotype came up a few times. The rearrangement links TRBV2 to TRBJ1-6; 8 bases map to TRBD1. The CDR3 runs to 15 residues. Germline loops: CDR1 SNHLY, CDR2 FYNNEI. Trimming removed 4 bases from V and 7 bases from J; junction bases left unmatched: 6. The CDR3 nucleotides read TGTGCCAGCAGTGTTTTCGGACAGGGAAATTCACCCCTCCACTTT. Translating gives CASSVFGQGNSPLHF.

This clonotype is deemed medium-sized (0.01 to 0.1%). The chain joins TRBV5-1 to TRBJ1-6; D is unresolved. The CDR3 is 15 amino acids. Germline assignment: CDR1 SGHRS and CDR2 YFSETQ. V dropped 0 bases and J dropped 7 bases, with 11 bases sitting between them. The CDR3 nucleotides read TGCGCCAGCAGCTTGGGGGCGTCTTACAATTCACCCCTCCACTTT. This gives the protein CASSLGASYNSPLHF.

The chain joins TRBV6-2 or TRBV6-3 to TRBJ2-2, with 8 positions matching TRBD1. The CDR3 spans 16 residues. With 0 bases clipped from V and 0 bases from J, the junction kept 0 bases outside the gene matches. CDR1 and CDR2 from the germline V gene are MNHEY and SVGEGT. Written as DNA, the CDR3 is TGTGCCAGCAGTTACTCGACAGGGGCGAACACCGGGGAGCTGTTTTTT. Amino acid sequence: CASSYSTGANTGELFF.

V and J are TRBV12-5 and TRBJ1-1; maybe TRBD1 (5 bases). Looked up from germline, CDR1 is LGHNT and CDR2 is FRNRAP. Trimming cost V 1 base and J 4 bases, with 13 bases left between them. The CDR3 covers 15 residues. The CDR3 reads CASGLGRTGGTEAFF. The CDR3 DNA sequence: TGTGCTAGTGGTTTGGGACGGACGGGGGGCACTGAAGCTTTCTTT.

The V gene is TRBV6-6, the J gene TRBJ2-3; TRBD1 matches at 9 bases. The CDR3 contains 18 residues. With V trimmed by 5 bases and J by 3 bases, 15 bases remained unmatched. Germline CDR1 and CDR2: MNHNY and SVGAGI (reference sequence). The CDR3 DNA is TGTGCCAGCAGTGGACCTAGGGGACAGGGAAGTTTTACAGATACGCAGTATTTT. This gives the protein CASSGPRGQGSFTDTQYF.

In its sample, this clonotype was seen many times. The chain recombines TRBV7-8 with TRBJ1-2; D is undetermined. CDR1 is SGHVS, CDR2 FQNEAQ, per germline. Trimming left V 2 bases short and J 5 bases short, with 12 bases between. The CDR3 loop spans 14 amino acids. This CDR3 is CASSLMGGSYGYTF. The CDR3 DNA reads TGTGCCAGCAGCTTAATGGGTGGGTCGTATGGCTACACCTTC.

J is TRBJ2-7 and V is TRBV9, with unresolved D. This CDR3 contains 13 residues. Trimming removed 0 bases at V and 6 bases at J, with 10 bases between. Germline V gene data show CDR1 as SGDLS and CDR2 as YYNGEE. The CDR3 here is CASSVGAGSEQYV. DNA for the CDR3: TGTGCCAGCAGCGTAGGAGCAGGCTCCGAGCAGTACGTC.

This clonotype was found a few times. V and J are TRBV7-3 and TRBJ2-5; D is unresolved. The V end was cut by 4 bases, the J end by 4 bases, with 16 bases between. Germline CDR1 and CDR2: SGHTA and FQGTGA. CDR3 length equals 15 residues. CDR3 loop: CASSSAPGNGETQYF. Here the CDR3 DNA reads TGTGCCAGCAGCTCGGCGCCAGGTAACGGAGAGACCCAGTACTTC.

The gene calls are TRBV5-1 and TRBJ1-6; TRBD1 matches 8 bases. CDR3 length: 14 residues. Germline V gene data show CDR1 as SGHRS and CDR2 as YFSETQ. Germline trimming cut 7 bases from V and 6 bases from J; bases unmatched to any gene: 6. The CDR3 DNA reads TGCGCCAGCCGCCGGGACAGGACTAATTCACCCCTCCACTTT. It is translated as CASRRDRTNSPLHF.

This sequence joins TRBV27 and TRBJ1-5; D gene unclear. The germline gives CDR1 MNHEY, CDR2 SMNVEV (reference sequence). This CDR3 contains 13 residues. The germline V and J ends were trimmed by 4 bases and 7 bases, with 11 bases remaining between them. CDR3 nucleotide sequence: TGTGCCAGCAGTTCATCTTTATGGCAGCCCCAGCATTTT. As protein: CASSSSLWQPQHF.

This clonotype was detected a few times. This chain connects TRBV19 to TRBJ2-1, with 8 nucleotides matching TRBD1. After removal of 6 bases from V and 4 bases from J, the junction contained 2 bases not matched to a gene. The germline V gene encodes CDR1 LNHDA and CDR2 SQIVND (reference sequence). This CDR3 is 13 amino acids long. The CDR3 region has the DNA TGTGCCAGTAGCCGGACAGGGTACAATGAGCAGTTCTTC. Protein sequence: CASSRTGYNEQFF.

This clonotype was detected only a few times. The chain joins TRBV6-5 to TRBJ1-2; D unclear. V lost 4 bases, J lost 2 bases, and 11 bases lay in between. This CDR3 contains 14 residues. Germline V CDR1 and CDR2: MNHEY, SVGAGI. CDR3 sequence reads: CASSSQIANYGYTF. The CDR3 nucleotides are TGTGCCAGCAGTTCCCAGATTGCCAACTATGGCTACACCTTC.

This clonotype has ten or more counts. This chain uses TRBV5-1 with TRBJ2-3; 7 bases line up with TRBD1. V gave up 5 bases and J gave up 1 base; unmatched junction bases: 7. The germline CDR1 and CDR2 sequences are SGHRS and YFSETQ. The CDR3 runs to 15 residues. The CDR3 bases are TGCGCCAGCAGGGCCGGGACAGTGGGCACAGATACGCAGTATTTT. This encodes CASRAGTVGTDTQYF.

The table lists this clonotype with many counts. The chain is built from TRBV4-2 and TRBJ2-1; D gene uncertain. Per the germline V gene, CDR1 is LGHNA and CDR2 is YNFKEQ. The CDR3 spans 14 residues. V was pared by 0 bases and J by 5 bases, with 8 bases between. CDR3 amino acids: CASSQDGRDNEQFF. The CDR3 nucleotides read TGTGCCAGCAGCCAAGATGGTCGTGACAATGAGCAGTTCTTC.

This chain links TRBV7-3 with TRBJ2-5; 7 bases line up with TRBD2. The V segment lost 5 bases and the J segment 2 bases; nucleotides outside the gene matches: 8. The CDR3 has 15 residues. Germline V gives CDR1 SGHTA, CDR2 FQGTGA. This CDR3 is CASSPSGGGQETQYF. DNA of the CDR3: TGTGCCAGCAGCCCTAGTGGGGGGGGTCAAGAGACCCAGTACTTC.

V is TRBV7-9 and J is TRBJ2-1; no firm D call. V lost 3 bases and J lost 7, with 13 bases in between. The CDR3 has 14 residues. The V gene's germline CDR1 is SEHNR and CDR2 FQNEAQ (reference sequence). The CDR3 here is CASSLGAELNEQFF. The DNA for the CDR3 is TGTGCCAGCAGCTTGGGCGCCGAGTTAAATGAGCAGTTCTTC.